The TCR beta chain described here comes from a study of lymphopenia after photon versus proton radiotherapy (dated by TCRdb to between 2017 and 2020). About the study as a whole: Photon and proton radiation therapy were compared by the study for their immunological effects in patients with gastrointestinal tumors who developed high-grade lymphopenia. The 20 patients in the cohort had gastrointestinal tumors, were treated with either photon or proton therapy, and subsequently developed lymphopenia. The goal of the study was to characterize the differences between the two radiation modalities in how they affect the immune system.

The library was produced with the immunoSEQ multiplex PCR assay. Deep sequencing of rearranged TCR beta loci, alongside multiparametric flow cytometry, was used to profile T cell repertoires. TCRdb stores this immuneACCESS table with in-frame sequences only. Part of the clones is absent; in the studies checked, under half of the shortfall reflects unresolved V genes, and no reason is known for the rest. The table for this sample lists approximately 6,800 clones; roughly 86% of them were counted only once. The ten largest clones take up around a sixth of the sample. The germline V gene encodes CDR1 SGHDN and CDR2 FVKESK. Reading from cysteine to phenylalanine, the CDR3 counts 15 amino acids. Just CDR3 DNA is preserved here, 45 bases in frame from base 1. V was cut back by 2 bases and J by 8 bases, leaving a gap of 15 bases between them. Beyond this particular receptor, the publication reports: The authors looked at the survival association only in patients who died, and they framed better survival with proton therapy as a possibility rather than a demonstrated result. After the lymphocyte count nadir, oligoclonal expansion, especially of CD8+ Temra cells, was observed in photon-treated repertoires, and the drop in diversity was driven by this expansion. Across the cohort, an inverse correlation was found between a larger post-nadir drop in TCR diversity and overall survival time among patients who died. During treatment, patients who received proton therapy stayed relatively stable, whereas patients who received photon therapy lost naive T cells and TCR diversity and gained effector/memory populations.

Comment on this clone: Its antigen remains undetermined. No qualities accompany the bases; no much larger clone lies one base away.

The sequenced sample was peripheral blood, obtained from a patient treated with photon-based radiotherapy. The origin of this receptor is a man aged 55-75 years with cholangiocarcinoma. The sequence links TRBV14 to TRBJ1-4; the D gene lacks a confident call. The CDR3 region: CASSQSGGRKEKLFF. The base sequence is TGTGCCAGCAGCCAAAGTGGAGGAAGAAAGGAAAAACTGTTTTTT.